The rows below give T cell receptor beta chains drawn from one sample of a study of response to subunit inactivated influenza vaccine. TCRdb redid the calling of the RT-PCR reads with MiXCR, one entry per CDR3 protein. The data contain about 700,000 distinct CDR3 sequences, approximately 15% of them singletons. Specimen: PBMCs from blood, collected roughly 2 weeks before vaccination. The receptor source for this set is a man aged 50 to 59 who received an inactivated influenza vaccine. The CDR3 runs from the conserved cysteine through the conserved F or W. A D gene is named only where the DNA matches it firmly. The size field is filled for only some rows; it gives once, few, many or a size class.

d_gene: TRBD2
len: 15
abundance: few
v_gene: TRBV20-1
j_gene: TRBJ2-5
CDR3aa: CSASPRLAYQETQYF
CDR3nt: TGCAGTGCTAGCCCACGACTAGCGTATCAAGAGACCCAGTACTTC

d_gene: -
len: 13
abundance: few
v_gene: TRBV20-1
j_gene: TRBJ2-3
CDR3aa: CSARQVGTDTQYF
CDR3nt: TGCAGTGCTAGACAGGTTGGCACAGATACGCAGTATTTT

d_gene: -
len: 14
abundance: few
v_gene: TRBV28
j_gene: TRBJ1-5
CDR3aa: CASSLWDLDQPQHF
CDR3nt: TGTGCCAGCAGTTTATGGGACTTAGATCAGCCCCAGCATTTT

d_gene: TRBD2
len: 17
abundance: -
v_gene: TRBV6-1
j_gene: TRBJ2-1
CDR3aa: CASSEALRRLAGVSKFF
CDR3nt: TGTGCCAGCAGTGAAGCGCTTCGGAGACTAGCGGGAGTTTCGAAGTTCTTC

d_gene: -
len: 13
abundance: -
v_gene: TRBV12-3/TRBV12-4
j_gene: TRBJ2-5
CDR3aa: CTSGQALKETQYF
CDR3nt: TGTACCAGCGGGCAAGCCCTAAAAGAGACCCAGTACTTC

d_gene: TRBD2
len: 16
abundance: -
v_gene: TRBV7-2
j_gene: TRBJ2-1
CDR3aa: CASSSRGLAGDNEQFF
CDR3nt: TGTGCCAGCAGTTCGAGGGGGCTAGCGGGAGACAATGAGCAGTTCTTC

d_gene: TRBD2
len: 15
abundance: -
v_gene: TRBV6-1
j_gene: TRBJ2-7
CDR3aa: CASRTGTRRFYEQYF
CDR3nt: TGTGCCAGCAGGACCGGGACTAGACGATTTTACGAGCAGTACTTC

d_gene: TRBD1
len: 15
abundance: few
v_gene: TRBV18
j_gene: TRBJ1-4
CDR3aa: CASSPMGQRDEKLFF
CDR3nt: TGTGCCAGCTCACCGATGGGACAGAGAGATGAAAAACTGTTTTTT

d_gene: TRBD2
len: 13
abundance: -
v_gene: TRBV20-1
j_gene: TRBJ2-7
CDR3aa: CSASPGRVYEQYF
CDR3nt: TGCAGTGCTTCCCCCGGGAGGGTCTACGAGCAGTACTTC

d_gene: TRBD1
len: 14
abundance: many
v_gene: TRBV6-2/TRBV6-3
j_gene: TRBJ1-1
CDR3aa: CASRAGGIWTEAFF
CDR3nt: TGTGCCAGCAGGGCAGGGGGCATTTGGACTGAAGCTTTCTTT

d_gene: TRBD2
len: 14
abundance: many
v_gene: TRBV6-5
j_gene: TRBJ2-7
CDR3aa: CASSYSTSGNEQYF
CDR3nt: TGTGCCAGCAGTTACTCGACTAGCGGGAACGAGCAGTACTTC

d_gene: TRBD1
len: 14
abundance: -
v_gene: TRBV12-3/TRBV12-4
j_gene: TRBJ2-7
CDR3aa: CASSKQGTGYEQYF
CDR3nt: TGTGCCAGCAGCAAACAGGGGACGGGCTACGAGCAGTACTTC

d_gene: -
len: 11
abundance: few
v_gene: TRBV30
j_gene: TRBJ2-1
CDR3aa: CAWSHYNEQFF
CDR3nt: TGTGCCTGGAGCCACTACAATGAGCAGTTCTTC

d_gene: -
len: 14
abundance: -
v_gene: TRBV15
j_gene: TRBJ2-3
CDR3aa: CATSKQGNSDTQYF
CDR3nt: TGTGCCACCAGCAAACAGGGTAACTCGGATACGCAGTATTTT

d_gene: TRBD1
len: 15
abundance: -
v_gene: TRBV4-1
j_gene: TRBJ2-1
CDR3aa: CASSQDRAGVDEQFF
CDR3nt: TGCGCCAGCAGCCAGGACAGGGCGGGTGTAGATGAGCAGTTCTTC

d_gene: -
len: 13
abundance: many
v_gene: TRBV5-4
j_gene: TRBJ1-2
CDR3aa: CASSSTANYGYTF
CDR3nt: TGTGCCAGCAGTTCTACAGCGAACTATGGCTACACCTTC

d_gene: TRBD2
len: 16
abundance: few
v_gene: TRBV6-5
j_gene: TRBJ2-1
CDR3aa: CASSYSGAGASTEQFF
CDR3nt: TGTGCCAGCAGTTACTCCGGAGCGGGGGCCTCGACCGAGCAGTTCTTC

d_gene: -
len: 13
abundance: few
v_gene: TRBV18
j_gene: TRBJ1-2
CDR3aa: CASSLGPPYGYTF
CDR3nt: TGTGCCAGCTCACTAGGACCGCCATATGGCTACACCTTC

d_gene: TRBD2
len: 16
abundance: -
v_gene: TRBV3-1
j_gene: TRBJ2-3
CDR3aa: CASSAAGTTSTDTQYF
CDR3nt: TGTGCCAGCAGCGCAGCCGGGACTACTAGCACAGATACGCAGTATTTT

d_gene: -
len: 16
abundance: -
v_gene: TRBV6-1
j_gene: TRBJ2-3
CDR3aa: CASRSAGTFGTDTQYF
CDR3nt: TGTGCCAGCAGGTCTGCCGGGACTTTCGGCACAGATACGCAGTATTTT

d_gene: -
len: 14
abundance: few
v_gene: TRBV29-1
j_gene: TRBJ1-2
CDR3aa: CSVVPRQANYGYTF
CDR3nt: TGCAGCGTTGTACCCCGCCAAGCTAACTATGGCTACACCTTC

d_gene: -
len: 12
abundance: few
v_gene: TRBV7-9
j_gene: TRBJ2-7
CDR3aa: CAIGTFSYEQYF
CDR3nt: TGTGCTATCGGGACTTTCTCCTACGAGCAGTACTTC

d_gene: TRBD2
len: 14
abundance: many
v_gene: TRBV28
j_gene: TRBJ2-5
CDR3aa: CASSLGGGMKTQYF
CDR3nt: TGTGCCAGCAGTTTAGGGGGGGGGATGAAGACCCAGTACTTC

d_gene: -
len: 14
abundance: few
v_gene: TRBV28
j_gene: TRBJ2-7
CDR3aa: CASSLWGVTYEQYF
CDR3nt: TGTGCCAGCAGTTTATGGGGGGTTACCTACGAGCAGTACTTC

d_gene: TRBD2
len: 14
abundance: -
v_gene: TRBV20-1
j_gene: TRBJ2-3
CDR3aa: CSARESGRTDTQYF
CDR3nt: TGCAGTGCTAGAGAGAGCGGGAGAACAGATACGCAGTATTTT

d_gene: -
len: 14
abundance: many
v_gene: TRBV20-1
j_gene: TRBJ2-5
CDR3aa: CSAKLLGLGETQYF
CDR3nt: TGCAGTGCTAAGTTACTAGGTCTAGGAGAGACCCAGTACTTC

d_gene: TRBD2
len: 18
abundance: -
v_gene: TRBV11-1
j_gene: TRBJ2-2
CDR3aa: CASSPRWSSGGAAGELFF
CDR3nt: TGTGCCAGCAGCCCCCGATGGTCTAGCGGGGGGGCCGCCGGGGAGCTGTTTTTT

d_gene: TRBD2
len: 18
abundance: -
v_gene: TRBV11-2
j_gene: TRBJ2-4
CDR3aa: CASSPRTSGDIAKNIQYF
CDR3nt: TGTGCCAGCAGCCCTAGGACTAGCGGGGATATAGCCAAAAACATTCAGTACTTC

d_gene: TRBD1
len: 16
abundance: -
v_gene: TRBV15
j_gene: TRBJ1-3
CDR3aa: CATSRTGQGTGNTIYF
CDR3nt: TGTGCCACCAGCCGGACGGGACAGGGAACTGGAAACACCATATATTTT

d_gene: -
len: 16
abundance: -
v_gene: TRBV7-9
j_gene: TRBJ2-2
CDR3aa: CASSLAQVRNTGELFF
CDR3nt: TGTGCCAGCAGCTTAGCGCAAGTGAGAAACACCGGGGAGCTGTTTTTT

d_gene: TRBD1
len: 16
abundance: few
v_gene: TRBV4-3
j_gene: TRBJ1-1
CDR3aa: CASSQDQGQGNTEAFF
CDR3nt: TGCGCCAGCAGCCAAGATCAGGGACAGGGTAACACTGAAGCTTTCTTT

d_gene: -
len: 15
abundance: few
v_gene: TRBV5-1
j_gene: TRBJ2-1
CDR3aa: CASSLGHGRDNEQFF
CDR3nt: TGCGCCAGCAGCTTGGGACACGGACGAGACAATGAGCAGTTCTTC

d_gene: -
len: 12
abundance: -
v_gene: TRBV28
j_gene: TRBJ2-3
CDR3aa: CASSAPQGTQYF
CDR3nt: TGTGCCAGCAGTGCCCCCCAGGGCACGCAGTATTTT

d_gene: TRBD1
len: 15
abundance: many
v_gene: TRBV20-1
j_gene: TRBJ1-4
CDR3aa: CSATRTGRTNEKLFF
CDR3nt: TGCAGTGCGACCCGGACAGGAAGGACTAATGAAAAACTGTTTTTT

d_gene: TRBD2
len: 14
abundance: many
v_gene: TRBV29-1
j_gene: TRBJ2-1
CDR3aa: CSVEVAGTYNEQFF
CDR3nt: TGCAGCGTTGAGGTAGCGGGAACCTACAATGAGCAGTTCTTC

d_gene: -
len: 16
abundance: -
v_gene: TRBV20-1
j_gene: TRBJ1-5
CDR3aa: CSAPTMMGGGNQPQHF
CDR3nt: TGCAGTGCCCCTACCATGATGGGCGGTGGCAATCAGCCCCAGCATTTT

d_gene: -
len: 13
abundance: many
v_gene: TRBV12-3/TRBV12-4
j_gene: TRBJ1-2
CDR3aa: CASSLAGNYGYTF
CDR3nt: TGTGCCAGCAGTTTAGCCGGGAACTATGGCTACACCTTC

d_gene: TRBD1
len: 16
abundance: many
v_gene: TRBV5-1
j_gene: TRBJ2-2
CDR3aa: CASSWTGDQGTGELFF
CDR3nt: TGCGCCAGCAGCTGGACAGGGGACCAGGGCACCGGGGAGCTGTTTTTT

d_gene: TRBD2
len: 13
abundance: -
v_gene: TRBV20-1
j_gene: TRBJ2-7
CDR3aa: CSATLAGAYEQYF
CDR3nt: TGCAGTGCGACACTAGCGGGAGCCTACGAGCAGTACTTC

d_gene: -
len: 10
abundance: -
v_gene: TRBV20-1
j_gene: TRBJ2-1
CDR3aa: CSALSEEQFF
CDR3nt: TGCAGTGCTCTTAGCGAGGAGCAGTTCTTC

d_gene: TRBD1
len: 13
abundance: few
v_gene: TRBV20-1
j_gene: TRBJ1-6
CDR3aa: CSARAQGDSPLHF
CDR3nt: TGCAGTGCTAGAGCACAGGGGGATTCACCCCTCCACTTT

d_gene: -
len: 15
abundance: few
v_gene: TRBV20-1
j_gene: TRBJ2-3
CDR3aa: CSARDMEIVGDTQYF
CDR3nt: TGCAGTGCTAGAGATATGGAAATAGTTGGGGATACGCAGTATTTT